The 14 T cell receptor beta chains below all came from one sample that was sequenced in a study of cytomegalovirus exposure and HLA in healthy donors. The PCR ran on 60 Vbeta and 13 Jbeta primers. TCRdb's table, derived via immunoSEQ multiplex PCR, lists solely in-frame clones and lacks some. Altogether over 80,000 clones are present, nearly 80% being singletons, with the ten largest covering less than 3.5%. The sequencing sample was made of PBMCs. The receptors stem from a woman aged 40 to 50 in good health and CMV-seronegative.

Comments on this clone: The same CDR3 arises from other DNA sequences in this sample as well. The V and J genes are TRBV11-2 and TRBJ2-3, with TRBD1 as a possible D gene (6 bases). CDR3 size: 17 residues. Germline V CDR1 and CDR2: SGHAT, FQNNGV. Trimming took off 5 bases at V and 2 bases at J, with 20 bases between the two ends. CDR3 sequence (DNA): TGTGCCAGCAGCCCGCTCCGACCGGACAGTTACACAGATACGCAGTATTTT. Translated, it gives CASSPLRPDSYTDTQYF.

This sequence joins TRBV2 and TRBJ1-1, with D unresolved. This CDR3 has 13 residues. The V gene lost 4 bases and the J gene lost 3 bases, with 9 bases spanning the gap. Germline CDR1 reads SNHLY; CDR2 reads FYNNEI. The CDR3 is CASSAELDTEAFF. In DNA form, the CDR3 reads TGTGCCAGCAGTGCGGAGTTGGACACTGAAGCTTTCTTT.

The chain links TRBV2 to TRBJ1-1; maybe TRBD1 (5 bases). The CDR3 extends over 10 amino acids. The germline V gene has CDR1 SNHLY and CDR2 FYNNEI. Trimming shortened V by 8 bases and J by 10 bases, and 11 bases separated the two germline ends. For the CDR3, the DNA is TGTGCCAGCGGAGGGGTGGTAGCTTTCTTT. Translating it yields CASGGVVAFF.

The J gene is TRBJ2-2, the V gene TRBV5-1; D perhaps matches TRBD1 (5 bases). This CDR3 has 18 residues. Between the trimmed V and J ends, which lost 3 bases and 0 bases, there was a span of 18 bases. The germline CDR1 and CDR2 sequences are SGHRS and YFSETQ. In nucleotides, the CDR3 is TGCGCCAGCAGCTCCTACCCACCGACAGTTTCGAACACCGGGGAGCTGTTTTTT. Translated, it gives CASSSYPPTVSNTGELFF.

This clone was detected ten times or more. CDR3 protein: CASTGTGPSYEQYF. DNA for the CDR3: TGTGCCAGCACCGGGACAGGCCCCTCCTACGAGCAGTACTTC. The chain has TRBV27 and TRBJ2-7; TRBD1 agrees at 8 bases. This CDR3 is built from 14 residues. J gave up 0 bases and V 7 bases, and 5 bases lay outside the gene matches. Germline loops: CDR1 MNHEY, CDR2 SMNVEV (reference sequence).

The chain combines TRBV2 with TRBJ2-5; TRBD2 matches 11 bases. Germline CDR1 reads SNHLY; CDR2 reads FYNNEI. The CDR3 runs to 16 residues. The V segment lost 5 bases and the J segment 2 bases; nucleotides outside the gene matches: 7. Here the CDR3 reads CASSFRRLAGQETQYF. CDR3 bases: TGTGCCAGCAGTTTCCGTCGACTAGCGGGACAAGAGACCCAGTACTTC. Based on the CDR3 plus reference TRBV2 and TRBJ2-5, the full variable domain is EPEVTQTPSHQVTQMGQEVILRCVPISNHLYFYWYRQILGQKVEFLVSFYNNEISEKSEIFDDQFSVERPDGSNFTLKIRSTKLEDSAMYFCASSFRRLAGQETQYFGPGTRLLVL.

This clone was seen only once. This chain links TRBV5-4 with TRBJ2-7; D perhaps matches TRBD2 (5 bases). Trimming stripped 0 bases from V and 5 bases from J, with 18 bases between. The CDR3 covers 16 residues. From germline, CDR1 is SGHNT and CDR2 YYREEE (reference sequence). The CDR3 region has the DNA TGTGCCAGCAGCTTGGCCATGAGCGGACTGCGCCACGAGCAGTACTTC. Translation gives CASSLAMSGLRHEQYF.

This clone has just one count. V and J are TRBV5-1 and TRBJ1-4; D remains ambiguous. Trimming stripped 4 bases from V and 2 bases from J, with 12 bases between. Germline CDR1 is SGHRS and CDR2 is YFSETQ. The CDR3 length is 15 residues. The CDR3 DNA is TGCGCCAGCAGCGCCGACGAGGGCACTAATGAAAAACTGTTTTTT. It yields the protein CASSADEGTNEKLFF. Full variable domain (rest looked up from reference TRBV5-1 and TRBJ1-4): KAGVTQTPRYLIKTRGQQVTLSCSPISGHRSVSWYQQTPGQGLQFLFEYFSETQRNKGNFPGRFSGRQFSNSRSEMNVSTLELGDSALYLCASSADEGTNEKLFFGSGTQLSVL.

This chain's CDR3 is CASSPLGPFRDGYTF. In DNA, the CDR3 is TGTGCCAGCAGTCCCCTGGGGCCCTTTCGAGATGGCTACACCTTC. V is TRBV6-5 and J is TRBJ1-2, with a possible D match to TRBD1 (5 bases). The CDR3 sequence is 15 residues long. The germline CDR1 and CDR2 sequences are MNHEY and SVGAGI. V was shortened by 5 bases and J by 6 bases, with 19 bases between the two germline ends.

The CDR3 is CATKSAGSADTQYF. In nucleotides, the CDR3 is TGTGCCACCAAGTCGGCGGGGTCGGCAGATACGCAGTATTTT. This sequence joins TRBV28 and TRBJ2-3; D perhaps matches TRBD2 (6 bases). Germline CDR1 is MDHEN and CDR2 is SYDVKM. The CDR3 spans 14 residues. The V end lost 10 bases, the J end lost 4 bases, and 18 bases lay between the germline ends.

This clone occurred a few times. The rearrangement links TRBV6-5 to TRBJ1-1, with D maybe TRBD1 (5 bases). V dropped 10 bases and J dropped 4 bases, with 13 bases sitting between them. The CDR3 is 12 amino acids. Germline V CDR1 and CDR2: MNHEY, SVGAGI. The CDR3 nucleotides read TGTGCCACTTTCTCTACAGGCACTGAAGCTTTCTTT. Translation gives CATFSTGTEAFF.

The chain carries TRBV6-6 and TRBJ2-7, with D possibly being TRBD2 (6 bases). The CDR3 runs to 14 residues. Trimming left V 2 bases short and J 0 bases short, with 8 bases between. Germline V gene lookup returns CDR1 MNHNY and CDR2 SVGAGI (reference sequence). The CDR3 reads CASSYSGPSYEQYF. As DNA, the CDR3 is TGTGCCAGCAGTTACAGCGGGCCCTCCTACGAGCAGTACTTC.

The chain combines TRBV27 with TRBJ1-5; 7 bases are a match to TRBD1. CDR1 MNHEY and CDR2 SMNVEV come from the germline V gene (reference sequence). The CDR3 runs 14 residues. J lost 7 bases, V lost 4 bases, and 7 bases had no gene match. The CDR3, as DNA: TGTGCCAGCAGTTGGGGACAGACGGAACAGCCCCAGCATTTT. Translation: CASSWGQTEQPQHF.

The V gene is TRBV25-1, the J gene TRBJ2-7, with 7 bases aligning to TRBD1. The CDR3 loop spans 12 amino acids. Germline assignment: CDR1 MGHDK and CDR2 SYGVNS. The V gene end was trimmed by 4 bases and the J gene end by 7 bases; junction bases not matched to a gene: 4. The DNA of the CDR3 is TGTGCCAGCAGTGCCACCAGGGGGGAGCAGTACTTC. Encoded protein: CASSATRGEQYF.